This TCR beta chain was sequenced for a study of blood T cells in healthy people across ages. Study-wide results and limits: Among long-lived donors, naive CD4+ cells were more numerous and diversity higher than in aged donors.

On this clonotype: Its antigen is unidentified.

This CDR3 comprises 11 residues. V was trimmed by 6 bases and J by 10 bases, leaving 10 bases between them. Germline loops: CDR1 SNHLY, CDR2 FYNNEI. Using a J-beta primer mix together with a sample-barcoded 5' primer, a second PCR was run for roughly 7 to 12 cycles. MiXCR, run by TCRdb on the 5' RACE reads, gives a single entry per CDR3 protein. This sample has hundreds of thousands of distinct CDR3 sequences; about half occur once, and the top ten carry roughly 34%. V and J are TRBV2 and TRBJ2-1; tentatively, D is TRBD2 (5 bases). Sample: blood. This clonotype was sampled from an older woman in good health. CDR3: CASRVANEQFF. CDR3 nucleotides: TGTGCCAGCAGGGTAGCGAACGAGCAGTTCTTC.